These 28 T cell receptor beta chains originate from one sample sequenced in a study of type 1 and type 2 diabetes patients. PCR was run on genomic DNA. The TCR beta CDR3 region was amplified using 30 forward and 13 reverse primers. TCRdb passed the multiplex PCR reads through MiXCR, listing each CDR3 protein once. Of about 250,000 distinct CDR3 sequences listed, approximately 45% were seen once; the top ten hold around 13%. Sequenced sample: peripheral blood mononuclear cells (PBMCs). These receptors came from a man in his late teens or twenties with type 2 diabetes.

The gene calls are TRBV30 and TRBJ2-1; 9 bases are a match to TRBD2. The germline gives CDR1 GTSNPN, CDR2 SVGIG (reference sequence). The CDR3 contains 15 residues. With V trimmed by 4 bases and J by 5 bases, 9 bases remained unmatched. The chain's CDR3 is CAWTAGGTPHNEQFF. The CDR3, as DNA: TGTGCCTGGACAGCGGGAGGCACCCCCCACAATGAGCAGTTCTTC.

The chain has TRBV19 and TRBJ2-6, with 10 bases matching TRBD1. Trimming removed 5 bases from V and 6 bases from J; junction bases left unmatched: 16. CDR3 length: 19 amino acids. The germline gives CDR1 LNHDA, CDR2 SQIVND (reference sequence). Here the CDR3 reads CASSAGTGDYLTEANVLTF. The CDR3 nucleotides read TGTGCCAGTAGTGCCGGGACAGGGGACTATCTCACTGAGGCCAACGTCCTGACTTTC.

J is TRBJ2-1 and V is TRBV15, with TRBD1 matching over 8 bases. The CDR3 runs 15 residues. Per germline, CDR1 LNHNV and CDR2 YYDKDF (reference sequence). Trimming removed 3 bases from V and 8 bases from J; junction bases left unmatched: 9. In DNA form, the CDR3 reads TGTGCCACCAGCAGGGATATAACAGGGGGTCATGAGCAGTTCTTC. As protein: CATSRDITGGHEQFF.

The chain couples TRBV7-9 to TRBJ2-5, with a tentative D call TRBD2 (7 bases). Per germline, CDR1 SEHNR and CDR2 FQNEAQ (reference sequence). The CDR3 has 15 residues. With 2 bases removed from V and 5 bases from J, the gap between germline ends came to 15 bases. In nucleotides, the CDR3 is TGTGCCAGCAGCTTATGGGGGGGACAACGGGAGACCCAGTACTTC. Protein product: CASSLWGGQRETQYF.

About this clonotype: A junction boundary mismatches the germline segment, possibly from a read error. This chain connects TRBV6-1 to TRBJ2-7; 8 bases fit TRBD1. The CDR3 has 14 amino acids. Germline V gives CDR1 MNHNS, CDR2 SASEGT. CDR3 residues: CAGSESGGAYEQYF. DNA for the CDR3: TGTGCCGGCAGTGAATCAGGGGGCGCCTACGAGCAGTACTTC.

The rearrangement joins TRBV18 to TRBJ1-6, with unresolved D. The CDR3 consists of 15 residues. Germline values: CDR1 KGHSH, CDR2 LQKENI. V shed 3 bases and J shed 7 bases, with 13 bases lying between them. CDR3 protein: CASSPDPGKNSPLHF. The CDR3 region has the DNA TGTGCCAGCTCACCCGACCCTGGAAAGAATTCACCCCTCCACTTT.

This clonotype was seen many times. This chain links TRBV25-1 with TRBJ2-7; 7 bases map to TRBD2. CDR3 length: 16 residues. V shed 0 bases, J shed 3 bases, and the junction held 8 bases outside the gene matches. The germline V gene has CDR1 MGHDK and CDR2 SYGVNS. This CDR3 reads CASSEYSLARNYEQYF. DNA for the CDR3: TGTGCCAGCAGTGAATATTCACTAGCGAGAAACTACGAGCAGTACTTC.

The V gene is TRBV15, the J gene TRBJ1-1; D not certain. The CDR3 is 12 residues long. Per germline, CDR1 LNHNV and CDR2 YYDKDF (reference sequence). Trimming removed 1 base from V and 8 bases from J, with 8 bases in between. The CDR3 region is CATSRGGGEAFF. The CDR3 bases are TGTGCCACCAGCAGAGGAGGCGGGGAAGCTTTCTTT.

This chain connects TRBV6-5 to TRBJ2-7; tentative D call: TRBD1 (5 bases). The CDR3 has 14 amino acids. From germline, CDR1 is MNHEY and CDR2 SVGAGI. V was cut by 7 bases and J by 2 bases, with 15 bases left in between. CDR3 DNA: TGTGCCAGCACCCCCCCCGGCAGGGCCTACGAGCAGTACTTC. Amino acid sequence: CASTPPGRAYEQYF.

The chain has TRBV7-3 and TRBJ1-1, with 7 bases lining up with TRBD1. Germline CDR1 SGHTA, CDR2 FQGTGA. The trim removed 1 base at V and 7 bases at J, leaving 6 bases unmatched. This CDR3 contains 14 residues. The DNA for the CDR3 is TGTGCCAGCAGCTTAATGGGGGACAGAAGTGAAGCTTTCTTT. Protein product: CASSLMGDRSEAFF.

The genes are TRBV28 and TRBJ1-1, with D perhaps matching TRBD1 (6 bases). Per germline, CDR1 MDHEN and CDR2 SYDVKM. V lost 6 bases and J 5 bases, leaving 10 bases between the germline ends. The CDR3 spans 12 residues. The CDR3 sequence: CASRTGRTEAFF. CDR3 DNA sequence: TGTGCCAGCAGAACAGGGAGGACTGAAGCTTTCTTT.

The chain has TRBV28 and TRBJ1-4; 9 nucleotides line up with TRBD1. The V segment lost 4 bases and the J segment 6 bases; nucleotides outside the gene matches: 6. The germline gives CDR1 MDHEN, CDR2 SYDVKM. This CDR3 spans 15 amino acids. The CDR3 reads CASSSDRGRHEKLFF. DNA of the CDR3: TGTGCCAGCAGTTCGGACAGGGGTCGACATGAAAAACTGTTTTTT.

Only a few counts were recorded for this clonotype. This chain connects TRBV7-2 to TRBJ2-1; possibly TRBD1 or TRBD2 for D (9 bases each). The V end was cut by 2 bases, the J end by 1 base, with 21 bases between. The CDR3 runs 19 residues. In germline, CDR1 is SGHTA, CDR2 FQGNSA. In nucleotides, the CDR3 is TGTGCCAGCAGCTTAAGGACAGGGGTTGCGGGGGGGTCCTACAATGAGCAGTTCTTC. Protein product: CASSLRTGVAGGSYNEQFF.

This chain connects TRBV29-1 to TRBJ2-3; TRBD2 matches 7 bases. V was clipped by 5 bases and J by 5 bases; unmatched bases: 13. The CDR3 has 15 residues. CDR1 and CDR2 (germline): SQVTM, ANQGSEA. The DNA of the CDR3 is TGCAGCGTTCTCAAGGCGGGGGAGGTGAAAGATACGCAGTATTTT. Translation: CSVLKAGEVKDTQYF.

The V gene is TRBV7-2, the J gene TRBJ1-2; the match to TRBD1 covers 9 bases. The germline gives CDR1 SGHTA, CDR2 FQGNSA. CDR3 size: 16 residues. V dropped 5 bases and J dropped 2; count of bases not matched to a gene: 9. The CDR3 sequence is CASSTLTGGRNYGYTF. In DNA, the CDR3 is TGTGCCAGCAGCACCCTGACAGGGGGTCGAAACTATGGCTACACCTTC.

The chain is built from TRBV5-1 and TRBJ1-1, with D unclear. CDR1 and CDR2 (germline): SGHRS, YFSETQ. V lost 5 bases and J 8 bases, leaving 10 bases between the germline ends. The CDR3 extends over 11 amino acids. In nucleotides, the CDR3 is TGCGCCAGCAGGGAGAAGGCCGAAGCTTTCTTT. As protein: CASREKAEAFF.

At least ten counts were recorded for this clonotype. The chain uses TRBV10-3 and TRBJ2-7, with TRBD1 identical over 10 bases. J was trimmed by 6 bases and V by 7 bases; bases with no gene match: 9. This CDR3 has 14 residues. Germline V gene data show CDR1 as ENHRY and CDR2 as SYGVKD. CDR3 region: CAIKAGQGFLEQYF. CDR3 bases: TGTGCCATCAAAGCGGGACAGGGGTTTCTCGAGCAGTACTTC.

In this sample, this clonotype turned up a few times. This CDR3 reads CSVKQVVNFNTEAFF. The CDR3 DNA reads TGCAGTGTGAAGCAGGTAGTTAATTTTAACACTGAAGCTTTCTTT. The V and J genes are TRBV20-1 and TRBJ1-1; unclear D gene. The CDR3 spans 15 residues. From germline, CDR1 is DFQATT and CDR2 SNEGSKA (reference sequence). The ends were cut back, 7 bases at V and 2 bases at J, with 20 bases in the middle.

In this sample, this clonotype turned up a few times. The chain combines TRBV5-1 with TRBJ1-2, with D perhaps matching TRBD1 (6 bases). CDR3 length: 14 residues. The V gene's germline CDR1 is SGHRS and CDR2 YFSETQ. V was cut by 4 bases and J by 4 bases, with 14 bases left in between. This CDR3 reads CASSAQGTVYGYTF. The CDR3 coding sequence is TGCGCCAGCAGCGCGCAGGGGACGGTCTATGGCTACACCTTC.

This clonotype was seen many times. This chain joins TRBV15 and TRBJ2-5; D gene unclear. The germline V gene has CDR1 LNHNV and CDR2 YYDKDF (reference sequence). The CDR3 runs to 15 residues. The V and J ends lost 1 base and 2 bases respectively, with 11 bases between them. CDR3 DNA sequence: TGTGCCACCAGCAGAGTTTTCGAACTGCAAGAGACCCAGTACTTC. This encodes CATSRVFELQETQYF.

Comment on this clonotype: A clone one base away is much larger, so this may be a read error. The J gene is TRBJ2-7, the V gene TRBV7-8; the D gene is possibly TRBD2 (5 bases). V lost 5 bases, J lost 2 bases, and 13 bases lay in between. The CDR3 extends over 14 amino acids. Germline loops: CDR1 SGHVS, CDR2 FQNEAQ. The CDR3 DNA reads as TGTGCCAGCAGCCTTAGCGAACCTACCTACGAGCAGTACTTC. Translating gives CASSLSEPTYEQYF. Variable domain in full (rest from reference TRBV7-8 and TRBJ2-7): GAGVSQSPRYKVAKRGQDVALRCDPISGHVSLFWYQQALGQGPEFLTYFQNEAQLDKSGLPSDRFFAERPEGSVSTLKIQRTQQEDSAVYLCASSLSEPTYEQYFGPGTRLTVT.

V is TRBV7-8 and J is TRBJ1-6; 7 bases line up with TRBD1. After removal of 8 bases from V and 8 bases from J, the junction contained 6 bases not matched to a gene. CDR3 size: 13 residues. In germline, CDR1 is SGHVS, CDR2 FQNEAQ. For the CDR3, the DNA is TGTGCCAGCGTCCAGGGGGACTATTCACCCCTCCACTTT. Amino acid sequence: CASVQGDYSPLHF.

This clonotype was seen repeatedly, ten times or more. The rearrangement links TRBV10-1 to TRBJ2-3; D call uncertain. This CDR3 is built from 11 residues. Trimming stripped 8 bases from V and 5 bases from J, with 8 bases between. CDR1 is WNHNN, CDR2 SYGVQD, per germline (reference sequence). The CDR3 is CASSREDTQYF. CDR3 sequence (DNA): TGCGCCAGCTCACGAGAAGATACGCAGTATTTT.

The chain links TRBV20-1 to TRBJ2-6; D unclear. The CDR3 covers 15 residues. Germline CDR1 DFQATT, CDR2 SNEGSKA (reference sequence). V gave up 6 bases and J gave up 0 bases, with 12 bases separating them. CDR3: CSATQVGSGANVLTF. As DNA, the CDR3 is TGCAGTGCCACCCAGGTGGGCTCTGGGGCCAACGTCCTGACTTTC.

The genes are TRBV24-1 and TRBJ1-4, with D hard to call. Trimming took off 5 bases at V and 2 bases at J, with 11 bases between the two ends. The germline V gene has CDR1 KGHDR and CDR2 SFDVKD. The CDR3 runs 15 residues. CDR3 residues: CATSVILETNEKLFF. The CDR3 DNA sequence: TGTGCCACCAGTGTCATCCTTGAGACTAATGAAAAACTGTTTTTT.

This clonotype was found once. The CDR3 DNA is TGTGCCAGCAGCCAAGAGGCCTCTGGAAACACCATATATTTT. Translating it yields CASSQEASGNTIYF. The chain couples TRBV14 to TRBJ1-3; D is unclear. V was pared by 0 bases and J by 0 bases, with 3 bases between. Germline CDR1 and CDR2: SGHDN and FVKESK. This CDR3 spans 14 amino acids.

This clonotype turned up a few times. The gene calls are TRBV15 and TRBJ1-5; 8 nucleotides line up with TRBD1. Losses at the gene ends were 5 bases for V and 7 bases for J; bases not matched to a gene: 13. CDR1 and CDR2 from the germline V gene are LNHNV and YYDKDF (reference sequence). CDR3 size: 16 residues. The CDR3 nucleotides read TGTGCCACCAGCCCCGGACGGGCACAGGGGGACCAGCCCCAGCATTTT. Its translation: CATSPGRAQGDQPQHF.

This clonotype was observed a handful of times. The chain recombines TRBV7-3 with TRBJ2-7; unclear D gene. From germline, CDR1 is SGHTA and CDR2 FQGTGA. The CDR3 extends over 13 amino acids. V was clipped by 2 bases and J by 5 bases, with 10 bases between them. CDR3 region: CASSLFGYDEQYF. The CDR3 nucleotides are TGTGCCAGCAGCTTATTCGGGTATGACGAGCAGTACTTC.